The entry that follows covers one T cell receptor beta chain sequence. The data were obtained in a study of blood T cell repertoires in COVID-19. Study information: Acute and convalescent COVID-19 samples came from the United States, Italy and Spain. In each case, the material was cDNA or gDNA derived from T cells, B-cell-depleted T cells, or PBMCs.

The CDR3 consists of 12 residues. Germline CDR1 and CDR2: SGDLS and YYNGEE. V was trimmed by 0 bases and J by 7 bases, leaving 7 bases between them. In the original processing: Scientists estimated how many nucleated cells there were by amplifying reference gene primers. TCRdb keeps only in-frame clones here, not all; method: immunoSEQ multiplex PCR. Clone size and V and J calls were adopted from that table, with D and trimming inferred from the DNA. The data show 100,000 to 150,000 clones, approximately 84% seen once. Specimen: peripheral blood. The clonotype comes from a woman in her fifties or sixties with acute or convalescent COVID-19. V is TRBV9 and J is TRBJ1-2; no definite D call. CDR3 loop: CASSVDGAGYTF. The CDR3 DNA reads as TGTGCCAGCAGCGTAGATGGAGCTGGCTACACCTTC.